This T cell receptor (beta chain) emerged from a study of identical twins' blood T cells. On the study more broadly: About six alpha and roughly 6 beta libraries together yielded about 46 million reads.

The germline gives CDR1 ENHRY, CDR2 SYGVKD. The CDR3 covers 13 residues. The V gene lost 7 bases and the J gene lost 0 bases, with 9 bases spanning the gap. Overall study results and limits: Mainly, cloneset size products determined shared clonotypes, twins included.

For this clonotype: Its antigen is still unknown.

Both ends of each TCR cDNA library bore sample-specific barcodes. TCRdb ran MiXCR on the 5' RACE reads and lists one entry per CDR3 protein. The table includes 300,000 to 450,000 distinct CDR3 sequences, over 25% detected once. The receptor's source is a woman aged 18-49 years in good health. J is TRBJ1-2 and V is TRBV10-3, with no clear D. Material: PBMCs. The CDR3 DNA follows: TGTGCCATCACCAGAGAGACTAACTATGGCTACACCTTC. Encoded protein: CAITRETNYGYTF.